The 24 T cell receptor beta chains in this list originate from one sample, sequenced in a study of T cell clonality in common variable immunodeficiency. Produced via immunoSEQ multiplex PCR; TCRdb's table is partial and in-frame only. Listed for the sample are about 60,000 clones, none seen a single time. Sequencing used peripheral blood mononuclear cells. These receptors were taken from a person aged 18-70 years in good health.

This clone occurred many times. From the germline J gene comes the end of the CDR3, since the read stops 3 residues before it. This chain joins TRBV11-2 and TRBJ1-1; D gene uncertain. Germline V gene lookup returns CDR1 SGHAT and CDR2 FQNNGV. The CDR3 sequence is 13 residues long. With 1 base removed from V and 4 bases from J, the gap between germline ends came to 7 bases. CDR3: CASSLAPGTEAFF. CDR3 DNA (partial): TGTGCCAGCAGCTTAGCTCCGGGCACTGAA.

This clone was detected many times. The missing CDR3 end, 3 residues past where the read stops, is filled in from the germline J gene. The chain uses TRBV29-1 and TRBJ2-5; 9 positions agree with TRBD2. Per the germline V gene, CDR1 is SQVTM and CDR2 is ANQGSEA. V shed 7 bases, J shed 5 bases, and the junction held 11 bases outside the gene matches. CDR3 length: 14 amino acids. The CDR3 DNA, read in part, is TGCAGCGCCGTGTGGCGGGGGGGCTTCGAGACC. It encodes CSAVWRGGFET. The CDR3, in full, reads CSAVWRGGFETQYF.

This clone was detected ten times or more. Read sequence stops 3 residues before the CDR3 end, and the germline J gene provides the missing end. The V and J genes are TRBV28 and TRBJ2-1, with D possibly being TRBD2 (7 bases). The CDR3 is made up of 17 amino acids. The V end was cut by 2 bases, the J end by 5 bases, with 19 bases between. Germline values: CDR1 MDHEN, CDR2 SYDVKM. The CDR3 bases that were read are TGTGCCAGCAGTTTAGGGCGGGGGCGTCCTTCCCACAATGAG. It translates to CASSLGRGRPSHNE. The whole CDR3 protein reads CASSLGRGRPSHNEQFF.

This clone was observed many times. Sequencing ends 3 residues short of the CDR3 end; the germline J gene provides the rest. V is TRBV5-5 and J is TRBJ2-7; maybe TRBD2 (7 bases). The ends were cut back, 5 bases at V and 6 bases at J, with 18 bases in the middle. Germline CDR1 SGHKS, CDR2 YYEKEE (reference sequence). The CDR3 is made up of 14 amino acids. The sequenced CDR3 bases are TGTGCCAGCAGGGCGGGGGCCGGGATAGTCGAG. It encodes CASRAGAGIVE. From start to end, the CDR3 is CASRAGAGIVEQYF.

This clone was detected ten times or more. With the read ending 3 residues before the CDR3 end, the germline J gene is used to fill in that end. V is TRBV4-1 and J is TRBJ2-3, with 12 bases matching TRBD2. The germline V gene encodes CDR1 MGHRA and CDR2 YSYEKL. This CDR3 region has 17 residues. V dropped 0 bases and J dropped 6; count of bases not matched to a gene: 7. The CDR3 bases that were read are TGCGCCAGCAGCCAAGAAAGGATGCTAGCGGGGGGGGATACG. This codes for CASSQERMLAGGDT. The complete CDR3 protein is CASSQERMLAGGDTQYF.

This clone appeared many times. The CDR3 extends 3 residues past the end of the read, so its final part is completed from the germline J gene. The chain links TRBV28 to TRBJ2-7; 8 positions match TRBD1. Germline V gives CDR1 MDHEN, CDR2 SYDVKM. The CDR3 length is 14 residues. V lost 2 bases and J lost 4; bases outside the gene matches: 4. The sequenced part of the CDR3 DNA is TGTGCCAGCAGTTTACGACAGGGGTGGTACGAG. Translation gives CASSLRQGWYE. The full CDR3 reads CASSLRQGWYEQYF.

This clone was picked up many times. Read data end 3 residues before the CDR3 end; the end is taken from the germline J gene. The gene calls are TRBV5-1 and TRBJ1-2; D ambiguous. Looked up from germline, CDR1 is SGHRS and CDR2 is YFSETQ. The CDR3 is 16 amino acids. Trimming pared 0 bases from V and 1 base from J, leaving 13 bases between. The CDR3 bases that were read are TGCGCCAGCAGCTTGGAATCCGGGTTCCGTAACTATGGC. Its translation: CASSLESGFRNYG. The complete CDR3 reads CASSLESGFRNYGYTF.

The sample holds many counts of this clone. The CDR3 end lies 3 residues beyond the end of the read and is filled in from the germline J gene. This sequence joins TRBV27 and TRBJ2-7, with D unresolved. The CDR3 runs 14 residues. Germline V CDR1 and CDR2: MNHEY, SMNVEV (reference sequence). The V gene lost 5 bases and the J gene lost 3 bases, with 14 bases spanning the gap. The CDR3 region is CASSAEPSLYEQYF. CDR3 DNA, as far as it was read: TGTGCCAGCAGTGCAGAACCCTCTCTCTACGAG.

This clone was found many times. Sequencing ends 3 residues short of the CDR3 end; the germline J gene provides the rest. The rearrangement joins TRBV7-9 to TRBJ2-7; either TRBD1 or TRBD2 may fit D (5 bases each). V was clipped by 5 bases and J by 6 bases, with 14 bases between them. Germline CDR1 SEHNR, CDR2 FQNEAQ (reference sequence). The CDR3 covers 13 residues. CDR3 bases read: TGTGCCAGCAGCCACGCGGAGAGGGGCGAG. Translating it yields CASSHAERGE. The whole CDR3 sequence reads CASSHAERGEQYF.

This clone showed up many times. The read comes to an end 3 residues before the CDR3 does, leaving the germline J gene to fill in the end. The chain uses TRBV24-1 and TRBJ2-1; maybe TRBD1 (6 bases). The CDR3 totals 13 residues. Germline lookup yields CDR1 KGHDR and CDR2 SFDVKD. The germline V and J ends were trimmed by 4 bases and 8 bases, with 11 bases remaining between them. CDR3 DNA (partial): TGTGCCACCAGTGAGGCAGGGGCCGATGAG. The encoded protein is CATSEAGADE. The whole CDR3 protein reads CATSEAGADEQFF.

This clone was detected many times. The CDR3 end falls 3 residues outside the read, so it is completed with the germline J gene. V is TRBV20-1 and J is TRBJ1-1; maybe TRBD1 (5 bases). Germline V gene sequence: CDR1 DFQATT, CDR2 SNEGSKA (reference sequence). The CDR3 runs to 15 residues. The V end was cut by 5 bases, the J end by 0 bases, with 16 bases between. Partial CDR3 DNA: TGCAGTGCTCTAGAGGGGTGGGGTATGAACACTGAA. The encoded protein is CSALEGWGMNTE. The CDR3 reads in full as CSALEGWGMNTEAFF.

This clone occurred many times. The read ends 3 residues early relative to the CDR3; the germline J gene fills the gap. The V gene is TRBV2, the J gene TRBJ1-5, with TRBD1 matching over 7 bases. V trimming: 2 bases; J trimming: 6 bases; junction bases outside the gene matches: 7. The CDR3 consists of 15 residues. In germline, CDR1 is SNHLY, CDR2 FYNNEI. The CDR3 DNA, read in part, is TGTGCCAGCAGTGAAACCACAGGGGTAAGTCAGCCC. This translates into CASSETTGVSQP. The whole CDR3 protein is CASSETTGVSQPQHF.

This clone was seen ten or more times. The CDR3 extends 3 residues past the end of the read, so its final part is completed from the germline J gene. The chain links TRBV29-1 to TRBJ1-4; the D gene is possibly TRBD1 (6 bases). The CDR3 totals 15 residues. Germline V gene sequence: CDR1 SQVTM, CDR2 ANQGSEA. V was clipped by 6 bases and J by 6 bases, with 20 bases between them. The CDR3 bases that were read are TGCAGCGTAGCCGGGAGGGGGGGCAGGGATGAAAAA. Protein product: CSVAGRGGRDEK. The entire CDR3 sequence reads CSVAGRGGRDEKLFF.

This clone was picked up many times. From the germline J gene comes the end of the CDR3, since the read stops 3 residues before it. The J gene is TRBJ1-6, the V gene TRBV7-9; D remains unclear. Germline V gene lookup returns CDR1 SEHNR and CDR2 FQNEAQ (reference sequence). Trimming removed 7 bases from V and 8 bases from J, with 12 bases in between. The CDR3 contains 13 residues. The CDR3 DNA, read in part, is TGTGCCAGCACCCCCCCCTCGGATTCACCC. As protein: CASTPPSDSP. The full CDR3 protein reads CASTPPSDSPLHF.

This clone was recorded at least ten times. With the read ending 3 residues before the CDR3 end, the germline J gene is used to fill in that end. The chain employs TRBV2 and TRBJ2-3; maybe TRBD2 (5 bases). V lost 6 bases and J 2 bases, leaving 15 bases between the germline ends. Germline CDR1 SNHLY, CDR2 FYNNEI. This CDR3 contains 15 residues. CDR3 DNA, as far as it was read: TGTGCCAGCAGGAGTCTAGCTCCAAACACAGATACG. Amino acids: CASRSLAPNTDT. The full CDR3 protein reads CASRSLAPNTDTQYF.

This clone was observed many times. The missing CDR3 end, 3 residues past where the read stops, is filled in from the germline J gene. The J gene is TRBJ2-2, the V gene TRBV19; 8 positions agree with TRBD2. V trimming: 5 bases; J trimming: 4 bases; junction bases outside the gene matches: 9. The CDR3 has 16 amino acids. Germline V CDR1 and CDR2: LNHDA, SQIVND (reference sequence). CDR3 protein: CASSATGGRVTGELFF. The sequenced CDR3 bases are TGTGCCAGTAGTGCCACGGGGGGGCGGGTCACCGGGGAG.

This clone was observed many times. The sequenced part of the CDR3 DNA is TGTGCCAGCAGCCTCCAGGGGGGCTCAAGGGAGACC. Protein product: CASSLQGGSRET. The CDR3 reads in full as CASSLQGGSRETQYF. The rearrangement links TRBV7-3 to TRBJ2-5; perhaps TRBD1 as D (7 bases). With the read ending 3 residues before the CDR3 end, the germline J gene is used to fill in that end. The V end was cut by 5 bases, the J end by 5 bases, with 18 bases between. Germline V gene lookup returns CDR1 SGHTA and CDR2 FQGTGA. CDR3 length equals 15 residues.

This clone was counted at least ten times. The read comes to an end 3 residues before the CDR3 does, leaving the germline J gene to fill in the end. The chain is built from TRBV13 and TRBJ2-2; TRBD1 agrees at 8 bases. The CDR3 is 15 amino acids. V trimming: 5 bases; J trimming: 4 bases; junction bases outside the gene matches: 6. The V gene's germline CDR1 is PRHDT and CDR2 FYEKMQ (reference sequence). The CDR3 bases that were read are TGTGCCAGCAGCCCGTCCGACAGGGGCACCGGGGAG. It codes for CASSPSDRGTGE. The whole CDR3 reads CASSPSDRGTGELFF.

This clone has at least ten counts. The missing CDR3 end, 3 residues past where the read stops, is filled in from the germline J gene. The chain couples TRBV18 to TRBJ2-7; D not resolved. The CDR3 spans 12 residues. V was shortened by 6 bases and J by 2 bases, with 8 bases between the two germline ends. The germline V gene encodes CDR1 KGHSH and CDR2 LQKENI. CDR3 in amino acids: CASSRSAYEQYF. The covered CDR3 bases are TGTGCCAGCTCCCGCAGTGCCTACGAG.

This clone has a count of ten or more. The read halts 3 residues ahead of the CDR3 end, with the missing end drawn from the germline J gene. The chain links TRBV2 to TRBJ2-3, with 11 bases identical to TRBD2. Germline V CDR1 and CDR2: SNHLY, FYNNEI. The CDR3 length is 16 residues. Trimming removed 5 bases from V and 0 bases from J; junction bases left unmatched: 4. The part of the CDR3 DNA that was read is TGTGCCAGCAGTACCCGACTAGCGGGGAGCACAGATACG. Translated, it gives CASSTRLAGSTDT. The CDR3 in its entirety is CASSTRLAGSTDTQYF. The full variable domain, its missing parts supplied by reference TRBV2 and TRBJ2-3, is EPEVTQTPSHQVTQMGQEVILRCVPISNHLYFYWYRQILGQKVEFLVSFYNNEISEKSEIFDDQFSVERPDGSNFTLKIRSTKLEDSAMYFCASSTRLAGSTDTQYFGPGTRLTVL.

This clone was seen a handful of times. CDR3 protein: CASSLGVASYEQYF. The sequenced CDR3 bases are TGCGCCAGCAGCTTGGGAGTGGCCTCCTACGAG. The V gene is TRBV5-1, the J gene TRBJ2-7; D is uncertain. Coverage ceases 3 residues before the CDR3 finishes, and the germline J gene fills in the end. Germline values: CDR1 SGHRS, CDR2 YFSETQ. Deletions cut 0 bases from V and 0 bases from J, with 7 bases between. This CDR3 is 14 amino acids long.

Ten or more counts support this clone. The CDR3 end falls 3 residues outside the read, so it is completed with the germline J gene. The chain employs TRBV5-1 and TRBJ1-1; 10 nucleotides match TRBD1. This CDR3 has 14 residues. Germline CDR1 SGHRS, CDR2 YFSETQ. J gave up 4 bases and V 0 bases, and 0 bases lay outside the gene matches. CDR3 DNA, as far as it was read: TGCGCCAGCAGCTTGGGGACAGGGGGCACTGAA. Its protein product is CASSLGTGGTE. The complete CDR3 reads CASSLGTGGTEAFF.

This clone has at least ten counts. The read terminates 3 residues before the CDR3 end, so the remaining end is supplied by the germline J gene. This chain uses TRBV30 with TRBJ1-2; D call uncertain. V was cut by 2 bases and J by 3 bases, with 13 bases left in between. Looked up from germline, CDR1 is GTSNPN and CDR2 is SVGIG (reference sequence). CDR3 size: 14 residues. The sequenced part of the CDR3 DNA is TGTGCCTGGAGTACCCGCTACAGTTACTATGGC. It translates to CAWSTRYSYYG. Given in full, the CDR3 is CAWSTRYSYYGYTF.

This clone was counted at least ten times. The read ends 3 residues before the CDR3 terminus; that terminus is restored from the germline J gene. The genes are TRBV30 and TRBJ2-3; D remains ambiguous. The CDR3 contains 11 residues. Trimming shortened V by 3 bases and J by 6 bases, and 7 bases separated the two germline ends. The germline V gene encodes CDR1 GTSNPN and CDR2 SVGIG (reference sequence). The DNA read from the CDR3 is TGTGCCTGGAGCCCGGTGGATACG. It codes for CAWSPVDT. In full, the CDR3 reads CAWSPVDTQYF.